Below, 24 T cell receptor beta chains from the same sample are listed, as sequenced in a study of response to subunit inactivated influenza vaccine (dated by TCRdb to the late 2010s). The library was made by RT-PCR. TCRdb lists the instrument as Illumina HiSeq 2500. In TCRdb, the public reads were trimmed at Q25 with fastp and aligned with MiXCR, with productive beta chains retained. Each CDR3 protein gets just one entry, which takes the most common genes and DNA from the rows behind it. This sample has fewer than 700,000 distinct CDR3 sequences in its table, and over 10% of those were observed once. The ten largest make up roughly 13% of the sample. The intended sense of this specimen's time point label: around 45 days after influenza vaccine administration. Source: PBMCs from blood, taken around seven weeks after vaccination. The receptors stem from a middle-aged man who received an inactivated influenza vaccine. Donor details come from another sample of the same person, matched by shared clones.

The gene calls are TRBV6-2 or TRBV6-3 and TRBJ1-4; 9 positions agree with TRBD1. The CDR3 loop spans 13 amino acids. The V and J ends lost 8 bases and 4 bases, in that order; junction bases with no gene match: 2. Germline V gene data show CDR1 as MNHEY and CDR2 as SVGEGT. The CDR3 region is CASRDRDNEKLFF. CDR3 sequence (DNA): TGTGCCAGCCGGGACAGGGATAATGAAAAACTGTTTTTT.

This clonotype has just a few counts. The CDR3 here is CASRLSGPSNEQFF. The CDR3 DNA reads as TGTGCCAGCCGTTTATCTGGACCCTCCAATGAGCAGTTCTTC. The rearrangement links TRBV7-2 to TRBJ2-1, with no clear D. Deletions cut 8 bases from V and 6 bases from J, with 17 bases between. Germline V gene sequence: CDR1 SGHTA, CDR2 FQGNSA. The CDR3 spans 14 residues.

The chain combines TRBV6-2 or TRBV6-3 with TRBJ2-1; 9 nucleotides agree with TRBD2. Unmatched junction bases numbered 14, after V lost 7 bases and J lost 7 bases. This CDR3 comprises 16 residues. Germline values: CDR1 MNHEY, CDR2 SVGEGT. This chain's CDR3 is CASTLAGRGGRNEQFF. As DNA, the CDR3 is TGTGCCAGCACCTTAGCCGGGCGGGGGGGCCGGAATGAGCAGTTCTTC.

In DNA form, the CDR3 reads TGTGCCAGCAGCCGAGGACTGACTCGAGGCTCCTACGAGCAGTACTTC. Translated: CASSRGLTRGSYEQYF. The genes are TRBV5-5 and TRBJ2-7, with a weak D call TRBD2 (5 bases). Germline V gene data show CDR1 as SGHKS and CDR2 as YYEKEE (reference sequence). Trimming pared 4 bases from V and 0 bases from J, leaving 17 bases between. CDR3 length: 16 amino acids.

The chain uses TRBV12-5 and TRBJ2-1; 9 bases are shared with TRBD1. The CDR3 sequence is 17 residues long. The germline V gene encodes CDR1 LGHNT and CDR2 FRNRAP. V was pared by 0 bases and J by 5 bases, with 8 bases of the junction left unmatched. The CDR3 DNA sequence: TGTGCTAGTGGTTTGGTACTTGGGACAGGGTTGGACAATGAGCAGTTCTTC. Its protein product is CASGLVLGTGLDNEQFF.

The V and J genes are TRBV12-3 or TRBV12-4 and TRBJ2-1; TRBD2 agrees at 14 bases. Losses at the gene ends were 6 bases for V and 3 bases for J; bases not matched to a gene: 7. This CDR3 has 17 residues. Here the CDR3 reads CASSPGLAGGLYNEQFF. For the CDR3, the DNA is TGTGCCAGCAGCCCTGGACTAGCGGGGGGACTCTACAATGAGCAGTTCTTC.

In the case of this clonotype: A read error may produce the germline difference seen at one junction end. CDR3 in amino acids: CASRLAGNYNEQFF. The CDR3 DNA is TGTGCCAGCAGGTTAGCGGGCAACTACAATGAGCAGTTCTTC. The chain carries TRBV7-2 and TRBJ2-1; 7 bases align to TRBD2. The CDR3 has 14 residues. The V gene's germline CDR1 is SGHTA and CDR2 FQGNSA.

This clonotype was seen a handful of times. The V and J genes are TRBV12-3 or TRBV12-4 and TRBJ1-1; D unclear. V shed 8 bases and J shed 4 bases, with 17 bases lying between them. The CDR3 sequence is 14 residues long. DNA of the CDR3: TGTGCCAGCCTCGTTGCGGGGTGGAGCACTGAAGCTTTCTTT. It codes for CASLVAGWSTEAFF.

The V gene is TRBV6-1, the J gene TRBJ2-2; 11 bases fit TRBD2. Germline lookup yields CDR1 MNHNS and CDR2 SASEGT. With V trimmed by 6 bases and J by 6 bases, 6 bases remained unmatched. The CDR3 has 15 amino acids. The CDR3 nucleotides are TGTGCCAGCAGAAATTTAGCGGGAGGGCCCGGGGAGCTGTTTTTT. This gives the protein CASRNLAGGPGELFF.

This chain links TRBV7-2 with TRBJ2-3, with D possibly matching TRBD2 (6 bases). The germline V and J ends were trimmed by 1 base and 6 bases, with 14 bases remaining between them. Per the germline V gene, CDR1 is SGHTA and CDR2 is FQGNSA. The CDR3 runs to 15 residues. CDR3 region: CASSLVVAGMDTQYF. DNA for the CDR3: TGTGCCAGCAGCTTAGTAGTGGCGGGAATGGATACGCAGTATTTT.

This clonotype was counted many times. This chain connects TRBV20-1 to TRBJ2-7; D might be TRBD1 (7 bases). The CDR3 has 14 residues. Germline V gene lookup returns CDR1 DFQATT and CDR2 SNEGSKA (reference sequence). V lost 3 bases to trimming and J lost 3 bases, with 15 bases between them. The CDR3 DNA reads TGCAGTGCTAGTCGGGGGACAGTTTACTACGAGCAGTACTTC. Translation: CSASRGTVYYEQYF.

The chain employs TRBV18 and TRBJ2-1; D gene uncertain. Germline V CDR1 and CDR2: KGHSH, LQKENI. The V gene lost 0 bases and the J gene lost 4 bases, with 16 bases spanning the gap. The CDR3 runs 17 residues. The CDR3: CASSPPNVGLGYNEQFF. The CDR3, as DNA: TGTGCCAGCTCACCACCGAATGTAGGATTGGGTTACAATGAGCAGTTCTTC.

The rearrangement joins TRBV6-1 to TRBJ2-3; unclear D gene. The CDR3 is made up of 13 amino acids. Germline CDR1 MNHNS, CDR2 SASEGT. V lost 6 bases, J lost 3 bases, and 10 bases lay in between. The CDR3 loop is CASRLPETDTQYF. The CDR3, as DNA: TGTGCCAGCAGGCTTCCAGAAACAGATACGCAGTATTTT.

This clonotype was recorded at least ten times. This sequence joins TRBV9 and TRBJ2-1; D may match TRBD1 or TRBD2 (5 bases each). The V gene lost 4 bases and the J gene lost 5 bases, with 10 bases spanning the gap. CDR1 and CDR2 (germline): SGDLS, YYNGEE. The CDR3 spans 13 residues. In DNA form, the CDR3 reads TGTGCCAGCAGCACGGGACCCCACAATGAGCAGTTCTTC. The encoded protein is CASSTGPHNEQFF.

The CDR3 reads CASSVDSDRRQPQHF. The DNA for the CDR3 is TGTGCCAGCAGCGTAGATTCGGACAGGAGACAGCCCCAGCATTTT. The chain joins TRBV9 to TRBJ1-5; 7 bases match TRBD1. The V segment lost 0 bases and the J segment 7 bases; nucleotides outside the gene matches: 7. Germline V gene sequence: CDR1 SGDLS, CDR2 YYNGEE. This CDR3 comprises 15 residues.

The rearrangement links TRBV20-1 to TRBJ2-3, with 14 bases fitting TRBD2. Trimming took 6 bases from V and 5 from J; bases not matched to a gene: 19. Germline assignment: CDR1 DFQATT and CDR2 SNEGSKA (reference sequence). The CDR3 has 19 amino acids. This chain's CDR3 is CSAPGTSGGINLGGDTQYF. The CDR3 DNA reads TGCAGTGCCCCGGGGACTAGCGGGGGCATAAATCTTGGAGGAGATACGCAGTATTTT.

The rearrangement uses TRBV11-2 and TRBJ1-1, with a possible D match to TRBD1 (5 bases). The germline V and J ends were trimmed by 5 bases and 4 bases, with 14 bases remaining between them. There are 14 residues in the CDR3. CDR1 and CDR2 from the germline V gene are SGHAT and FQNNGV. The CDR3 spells CASSAISGFTEAFF. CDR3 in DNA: TGTGCCAGCAGCGCAATATCAGGGTTCACTGAAGCTTTCTTT.

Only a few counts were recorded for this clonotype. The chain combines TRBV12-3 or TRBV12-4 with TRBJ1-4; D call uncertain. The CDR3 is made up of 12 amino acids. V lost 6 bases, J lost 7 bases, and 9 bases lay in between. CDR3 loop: CASRVVGEKLFF. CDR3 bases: TGTGCCAGCAGGGTGGTTGGTGAAAAACTGTTTTTT.

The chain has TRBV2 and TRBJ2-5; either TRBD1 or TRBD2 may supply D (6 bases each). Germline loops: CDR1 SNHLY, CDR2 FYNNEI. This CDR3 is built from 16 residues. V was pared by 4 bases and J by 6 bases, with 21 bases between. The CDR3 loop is CASSGDSGTPSQTQYF. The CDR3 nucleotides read TGTGCCAGCAGTGGGGACTCCGGGACACCTTCACAGACCCAGTACTTC.

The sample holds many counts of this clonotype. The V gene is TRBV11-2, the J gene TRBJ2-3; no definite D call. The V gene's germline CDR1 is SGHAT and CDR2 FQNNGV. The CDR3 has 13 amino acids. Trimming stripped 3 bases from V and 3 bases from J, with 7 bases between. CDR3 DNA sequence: TGTGCCAGCAGCTTTAGTGGTACAGATACGCAGTATTTT. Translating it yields CASSFSGTDTQYF.

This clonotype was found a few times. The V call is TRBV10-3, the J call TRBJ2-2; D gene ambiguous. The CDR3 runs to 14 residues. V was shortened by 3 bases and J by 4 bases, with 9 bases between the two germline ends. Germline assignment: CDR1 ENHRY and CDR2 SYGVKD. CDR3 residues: CAISDTRGTGELFF. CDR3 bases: TGTGCCATCAGTGACACGCGTGGCACCGGGGAGCTGTTTTTT.

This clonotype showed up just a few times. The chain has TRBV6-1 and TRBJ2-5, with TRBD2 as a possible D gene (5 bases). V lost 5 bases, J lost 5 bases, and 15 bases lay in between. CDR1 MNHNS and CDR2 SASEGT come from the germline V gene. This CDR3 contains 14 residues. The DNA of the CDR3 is TGTGCCAGCAGTAAAGACATCCGAGGGGAGACCCAGTACTTC. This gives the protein CASSKDIRGETQYF.

CDR3 in DNA: TGCAGTGCTGAGTCCCCGTCCGCGGGGCACTACGAGCAGTACTTC. Translation: CSAESPSAGHYEQYF. V usage is TRBV20-1 and J usage is TRBJ2-7; a possible D gene is TRBD2 (6 bases). This CDR3 is 15 amino acids long. CDR1 and CDR2 from the germline V gene are DFQATT and SNEGSKA (reference sequence). The ends were cut back, 5 bases at V and 3 bases at J, with 20 bases in the middle.

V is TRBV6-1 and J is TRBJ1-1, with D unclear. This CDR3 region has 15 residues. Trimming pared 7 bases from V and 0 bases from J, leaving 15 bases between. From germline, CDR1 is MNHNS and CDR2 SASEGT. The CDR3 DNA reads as TGTGCCAGCACGGTAGGACGCACCATGAACACTGAAGCTTTCTTT. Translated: CASTVGRTMNTEAFF.